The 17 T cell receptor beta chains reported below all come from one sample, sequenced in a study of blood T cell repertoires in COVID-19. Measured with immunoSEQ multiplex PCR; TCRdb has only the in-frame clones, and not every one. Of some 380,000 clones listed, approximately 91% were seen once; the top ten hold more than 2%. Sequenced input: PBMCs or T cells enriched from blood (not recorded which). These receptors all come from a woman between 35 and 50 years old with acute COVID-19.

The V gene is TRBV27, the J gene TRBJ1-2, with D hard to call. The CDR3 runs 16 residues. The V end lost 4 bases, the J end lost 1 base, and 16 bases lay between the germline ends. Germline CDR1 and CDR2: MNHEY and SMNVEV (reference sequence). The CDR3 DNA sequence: TGTGCCAGCAGTTCACGGATAGCCTTGGGTAACTATGGCTACACCTTC. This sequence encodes CASSSRIALGNYGYTF.

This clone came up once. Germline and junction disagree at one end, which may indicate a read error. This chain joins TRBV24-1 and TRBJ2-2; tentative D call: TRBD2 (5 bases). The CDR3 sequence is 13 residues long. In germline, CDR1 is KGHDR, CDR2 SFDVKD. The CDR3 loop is CATSDSRAGELFF. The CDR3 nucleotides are TGTGCCACCAGCGATTCGAGGGCCGGGGAGCTGTTTTTT.

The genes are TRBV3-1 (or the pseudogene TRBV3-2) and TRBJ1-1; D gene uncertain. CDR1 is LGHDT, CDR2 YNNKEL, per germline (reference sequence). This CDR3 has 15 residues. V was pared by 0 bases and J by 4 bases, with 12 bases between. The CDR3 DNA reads TGTGCCAGCAGCCAAGAGGCGGTCCTGACCACTGAAGCTTTCTTT. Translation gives CASSQEAVLTTEAFF.

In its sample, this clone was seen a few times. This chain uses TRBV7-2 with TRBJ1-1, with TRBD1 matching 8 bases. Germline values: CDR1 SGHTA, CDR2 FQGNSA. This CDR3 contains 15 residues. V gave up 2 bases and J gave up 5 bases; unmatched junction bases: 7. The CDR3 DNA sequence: TGTGCCAGCAGCTTACGGACAGGGATGGAGACTGAAGCTTTCTTT. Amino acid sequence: CASSLRTGMETEAFF.

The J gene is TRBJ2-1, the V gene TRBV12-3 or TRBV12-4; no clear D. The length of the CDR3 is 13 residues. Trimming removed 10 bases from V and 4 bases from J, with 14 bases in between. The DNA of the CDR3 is TGTGCCACCTCTTTCGGCGGATACAATGAGCAGTTCTTC. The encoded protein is CATSFGGYNEQFF.

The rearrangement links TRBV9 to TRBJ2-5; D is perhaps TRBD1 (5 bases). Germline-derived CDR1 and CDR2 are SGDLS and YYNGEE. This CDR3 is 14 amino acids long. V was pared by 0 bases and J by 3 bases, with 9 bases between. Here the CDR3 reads CASSVAGNKETQYF. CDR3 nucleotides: TGTGCCAGCAGCGTAGCAGGGAACAAAGAGACCCAGTACTTC.

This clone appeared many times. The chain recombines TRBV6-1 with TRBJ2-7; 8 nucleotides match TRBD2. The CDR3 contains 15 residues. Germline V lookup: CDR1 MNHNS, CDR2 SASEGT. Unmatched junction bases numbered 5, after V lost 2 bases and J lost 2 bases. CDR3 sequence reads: CASSESAGDTYEQYF. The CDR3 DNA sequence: TGTGCCAGCAGTGAATCAGCGGGGGACACCTACGAGCAGTACTTC.

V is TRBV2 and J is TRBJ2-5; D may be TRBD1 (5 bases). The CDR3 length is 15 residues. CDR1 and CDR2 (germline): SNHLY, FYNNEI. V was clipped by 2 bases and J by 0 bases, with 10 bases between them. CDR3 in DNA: TGTGCCAGCAGTGAAAGGGGTCTGGACCAAGAGACCCAGTACTTC. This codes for CASSERGLDQETQYF.

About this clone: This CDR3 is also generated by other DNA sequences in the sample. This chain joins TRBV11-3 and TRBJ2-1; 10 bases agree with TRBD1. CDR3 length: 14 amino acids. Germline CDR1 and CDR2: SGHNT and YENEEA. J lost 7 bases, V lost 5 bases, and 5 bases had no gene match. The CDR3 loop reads CASSGDRGGNEQFF. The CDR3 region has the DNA TGTGCCAGCAGCGGGGACAGGGGCGGGAATGAGCAGTTCTTC.

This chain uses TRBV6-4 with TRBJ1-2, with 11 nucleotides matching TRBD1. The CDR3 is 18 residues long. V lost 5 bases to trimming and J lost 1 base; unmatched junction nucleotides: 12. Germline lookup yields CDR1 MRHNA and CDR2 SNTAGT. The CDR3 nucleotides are TGTGCCAGCAGTTTGATGGGACAGGGGGTTTTCCTTAACTATGGCTACACCTTC. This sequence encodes CASSLMGQGVFLNYGYTF.

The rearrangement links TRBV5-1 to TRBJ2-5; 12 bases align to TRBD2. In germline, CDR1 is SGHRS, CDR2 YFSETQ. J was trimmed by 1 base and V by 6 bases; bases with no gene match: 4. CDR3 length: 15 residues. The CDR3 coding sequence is TGCGCCAGCAAGCCACTAGCGGGGGGCCAAGAGACCCAGTACTTC. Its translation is CASKPLAGGQETQYF.

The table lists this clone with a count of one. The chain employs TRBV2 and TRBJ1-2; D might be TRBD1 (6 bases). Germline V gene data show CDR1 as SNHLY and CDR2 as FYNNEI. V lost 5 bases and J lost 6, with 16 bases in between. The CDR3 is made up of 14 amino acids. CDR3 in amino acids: CASSPDSHSDGYTF. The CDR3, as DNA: TGTGCCAGCAGTCCGGACAGTCATTCGGATGGCTACACCTTC. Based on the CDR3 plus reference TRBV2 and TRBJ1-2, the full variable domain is EPEVTQTPSHQVTQMGQEVILRCVPISNHLYFYWYRQILGQKVEFLVSFYNNEISEKSEIFDDQFSVERPDGSNFTLKIRSTKLEDSAMYFCASSPDSHSDGYTFGSGTRLTVV.

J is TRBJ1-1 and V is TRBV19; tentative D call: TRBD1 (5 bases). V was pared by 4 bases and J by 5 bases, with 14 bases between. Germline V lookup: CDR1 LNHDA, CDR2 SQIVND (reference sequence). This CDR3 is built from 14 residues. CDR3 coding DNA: TGTGCCAGTAGTAGCGGGGGTTCAGGGACTGAAGCTTTCTTT. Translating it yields CASSSGGSGTEAFF.

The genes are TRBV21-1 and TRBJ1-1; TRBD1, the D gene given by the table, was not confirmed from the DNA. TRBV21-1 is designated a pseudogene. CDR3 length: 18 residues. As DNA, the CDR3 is TGTGCCAGCAGCACCGCGATCGACAGGGAAGGGTGGGACACTGAAGCTTTCTTT. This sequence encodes CASSTAIDREGWDTEAFF.

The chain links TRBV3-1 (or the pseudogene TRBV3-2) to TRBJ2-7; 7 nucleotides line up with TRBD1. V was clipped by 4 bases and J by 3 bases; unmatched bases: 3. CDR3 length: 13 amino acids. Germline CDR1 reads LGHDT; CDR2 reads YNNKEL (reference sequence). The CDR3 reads CASSPTGHYEQYF. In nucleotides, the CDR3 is TGTGCCAGCAGCCCGACAGGGCACTACGAGCAGTACTTC.

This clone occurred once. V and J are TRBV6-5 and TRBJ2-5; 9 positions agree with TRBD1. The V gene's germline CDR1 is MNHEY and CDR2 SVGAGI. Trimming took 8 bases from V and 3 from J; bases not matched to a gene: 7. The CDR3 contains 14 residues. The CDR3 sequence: CASSRDRDKETQYF. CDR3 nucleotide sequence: TGTGCCAGCTCCCGGGACAGGGATAAAGAGACCCAGTACTTC.

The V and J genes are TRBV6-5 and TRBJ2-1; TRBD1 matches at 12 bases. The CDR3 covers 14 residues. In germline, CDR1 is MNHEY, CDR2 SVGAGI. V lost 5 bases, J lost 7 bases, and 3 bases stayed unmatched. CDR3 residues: CASSTGQGANEQFF. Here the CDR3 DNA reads TGTGCCAGCAGTACGGGACAGGGGGCGAATGAGCAGTTCTTC.